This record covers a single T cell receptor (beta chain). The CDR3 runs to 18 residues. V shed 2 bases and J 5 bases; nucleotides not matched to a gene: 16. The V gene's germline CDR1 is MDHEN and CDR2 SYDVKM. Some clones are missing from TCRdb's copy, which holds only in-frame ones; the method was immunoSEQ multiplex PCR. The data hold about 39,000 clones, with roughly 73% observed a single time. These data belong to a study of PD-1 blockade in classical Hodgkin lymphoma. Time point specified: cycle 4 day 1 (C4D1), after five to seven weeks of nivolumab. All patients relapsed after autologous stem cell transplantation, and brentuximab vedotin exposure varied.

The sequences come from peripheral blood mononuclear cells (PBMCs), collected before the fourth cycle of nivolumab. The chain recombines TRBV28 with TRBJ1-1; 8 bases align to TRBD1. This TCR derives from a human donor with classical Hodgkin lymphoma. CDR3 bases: TGTGCCAGCAGTTTACTGACAGGGGACCCCCGTCCCCAAACTGAAGCTTTCTTT. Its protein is CASSLLTGDPRPQTEAFF.